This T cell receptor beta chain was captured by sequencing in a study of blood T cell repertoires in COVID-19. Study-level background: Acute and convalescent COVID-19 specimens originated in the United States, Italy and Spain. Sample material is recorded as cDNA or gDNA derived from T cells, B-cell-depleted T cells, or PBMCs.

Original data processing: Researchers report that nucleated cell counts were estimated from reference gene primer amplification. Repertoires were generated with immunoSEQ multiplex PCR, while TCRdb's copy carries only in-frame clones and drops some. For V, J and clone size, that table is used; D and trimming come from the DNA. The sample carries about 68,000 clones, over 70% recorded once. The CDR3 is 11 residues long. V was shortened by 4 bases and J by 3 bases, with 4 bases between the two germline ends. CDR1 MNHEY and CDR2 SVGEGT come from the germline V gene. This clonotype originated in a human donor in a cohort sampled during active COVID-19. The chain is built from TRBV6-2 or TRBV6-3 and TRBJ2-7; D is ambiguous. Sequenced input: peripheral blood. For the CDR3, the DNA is TGTGCCAGCAGTTCCGTCTACGAGCAGTACTTC. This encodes CASSSVYEQYF.